Following are 15 T cell receptor beta chains from one sample sequenced in a study of cytomegalovirus exposure and HLA in healthy donors. PCR was performed using 60 Vbeta and 13 Jbeta primers. Sequenced by immunoSEQ multiplex PCR; TCRdb stores in-frame clones only, minus some. Found here are under 250,000 clones, around three quarters of them singletons; the top ten hold nearly 4.5%. Sequencing input: PBMCs. All receptors come from a woman in her thirties in good health and CMV-seropositive.

The count of this clone is one. This chain joins TRBV25-1 and TRBJ2-7; 10 bases agree with TRBD2. CDR3 length: 13 amino acids. Germline V CDR1 and CDR2: MGHDK, SYGVNS. V shed 6 bases, J shed 2 bases, and the junction held 1 base outside the gene matches. DNA of the CDR3: TGTGCCAGCAGCCTAGCGGGGGCCTACGAGCAGTACTTC. This codes for CASSLAGAYEQYF.

In its sample, this clone was seen a few times. This chain joins TRBV27 and TRBJ2-7; the match to TRBD2 covers 7 bases. After removal of 3 bases from V and 6 bases from J, the junction contained 8 bases not matched to a gene. Germline values: CDR1 MNHEY, CDR2 SMNVEV (reference sequence). The CDR3 loop spans 14 amino acids. DNA for the CDR3: TGTGCCAGCAGTTTGGGAGGGAGGGGCTCCGAGCAGTACTTC. Protein product: CASSLGGRGSEQYF.

This clone was picked up a small number of times. One end of the junction is discordant with germline, which a read error may explain. The chain carries TRBV5-1 and TRBJ1-2; TRBD1 matches 7 bases. The CDR3 sequence is 13 residues long. The germline V gene encodes CDR1 SGHRS and CDR2 YFSETQ. DNA of the CDR3: TGTGCCAGCAGACCTGGGACAGCCTATGGCTACACCTTC. Translation gives CASRPGTAYGYTF. The full variable domain, completed using reference TRBV5-1 and TRBJ1-2, is KAGVTQTPRYLIKTRGQQVTLSCSPISGHRSVSWYQQTPGQGLQFLFEYFSETQRNKGNFPGRFSGRQFSNSRSEMNVSTLELGDSALYLCASRPGTAYGYTFGSGTRLTVV.

The CDR3 here is CASSQWGPDTGELFF. For the CDR3, the DNA is TGTGCCAGCAGCCAGTGGGGGCCGGACACCGGGGAGCTGTTTTTT. The rearrangement joins TRBV11-2 to TRBJ2-2, with a possible D match to TRBD1 (6 bases). Trimming pared 5 bases from V and 3 bases from J, leaving 13 bases between. Germline V gene sequence: CDR1 SGHAT, CDR2 FQNNGV. This CDR3 has 15 amino acids.

This clone was counted only a few times. V and J are TRBV7-9 and TRBJ2-7, with D possibly matching TRBD1 (5 bases). The CDR3 runs 14 residues. With 1 base removed from V and 2 bases from J, the gap between germline ends came to 9 bases. The germline V gene encodes CDR1 SEHNR and CDR2 FQNEAQ (reference sequence). CDR3 nucleotide sequence: TGTGCCAGCAGCTTAGTAGACAGTACCTACGAGCAGTACTTC. Its protein product is CASSLVDSTYEQYF.

The chain uses TRBV9 and TRBJ2-7; 10 nucleotides align to TRBD1. The CDR3 runs to 15 residues. Germline CDR1 is SGDLS and CDR2 is YYNGEE. V lost 4 bases, J lost 4 bases, and 8 bases stayed unmatched. The chain's CDR3 is CASSPGTGVAYEQYF. CDR3 DNA: TGTGCCAGCAGCCCCGGGACAGGGGTTGCGTACGAGCAGTACTTC. Together with reference TRBV9 and TRBJ2-7, the CDR3 gives the full variable domain: DSGVTQTPKHLITATGQRVTLRCSPRSGDLSVYWYQQSLDQGLQFLIQYYNGEERAKGNILERFSAQQFPDLHSELNLSSLELGDSALYFCASSPGTGVAYEQYFGPGTRLTVT.

The chain joins TRBV6-6 to TRBJ1-1; D is possibly TRBD1 (6 bases). Germline CDR1 reads MNHNY; CDR2 reads SVGAGI (reference sequence). The CDR3 spans 14 residues. Trimming removed 7 bases at V and 1 base at J, with 13 bases between. CDR3 sequence (DNA): TGTGCCAGCACCCGCCTACAGGGGAACACTGAAGCTTTCTTT. Translating it yields CASTRLQGNTEAFF.

The chain recombines TRBV15 with TRBJ1-2, with 12 nucleotides matching TRBD1. Germline CDR1 reads LNHNV; CDR2 reads YYDKDF (reference sequence). With 3 bases clipped from V and 6 bases from J, the junction kept 2 bases outside the gene matches. CDR3 length: 14 residues. The CDR3 DNA follows: TGTGCCACCAGCAGTGGGACAGGGGGCGATGGCTACACCTTC. The encoded protein is CATSSGTGGDGYTF.

The chain is built from TRBV6-5 and TRBJ1-1, with D hard to call. CDR1 and CDR2 (germline): MNHEY, SVGAGI. This CDR3 is built from 13 residues. V was pared by 6 bases and J by 5 bases, with 13 bases between. The CDR3 spells CASRLFRVTEAFF. CDR3 DNA: TGTGCCAGCAGGCTATTTCGGGTGACTGAAGCTTTCTTT.

The CDR3 loop reads CASSVETGGAEGYTF. The CDR3 nucleotides are TGTGCCAGCAGTGTGGAGACAGGGGGCGCGGAAGGCTACACCTTC. J is TRBJ1-2 and V is TRBV2; TRBD1 aligns across 10 bases. V dropped 4 bases and J dropped 8; count of bases not matched to a gene: 10. The CDR3 extends over 15 amino acids. Germline CDR1 is SNHLY and CDR2 is FYNNEI.

J is TRBJ2-4 and V is TRBV27; D is perhaps TRBD2 (5 bases). The V gene lost 6 bases and the J gene lost 5 bases, with 14 bases spanning the gap. The germline gives CDR1 MNHEY, CDR2 SMNVEV (reference sequence). The CDR3 extends over 14 amino acids. The CDR3 DNA is TGTGCCAGCAGCGAAAGGGAGATTGAAAACATTCAGTACTTC. Encoded protein: CASSEREIENIQYF.

The chain is built from TRBV29-1 and TRBJ2-3; weak D call: TRBD2 (5 bases). CDR1 and CDR2 (germline): SQVTM, ANQGSEA. V was clipped by 3 bases and J by 3 bases, with 16 bases between them. The CDR3 length is 15 residues. CDR3 amino acids: CSVDDRGMRTDTQYF. Here the CDR3 DNA reads TGCAGCGTTGACGACCGAGGGATGAGAACAGATACGCAGTATTTT.

The chain combines TRBV14 with TRBJ2-7; D might be TRBD1 (5 bases). The length of the CDR3 is 14 residues. V lost 4 bases, J lost 2 bases, and 12 bases lay in between. Germline lookup yields CDR1 SGHDN and CDR2 FVKESK. CDR3 sequence: CASSRLRGTYEQYF. Here the CDR3 DNA reads TGTGCCAGCAGCCGATTAAGGGGAACCTACGAGCAGTACTTC.

The J gene is TRBJ1-4, the V gene TRBV9; 7 bases are shared with TRBD1. Per the germline V gene, CDR1 is SGDLS and CDR2 is YYNGEE. The trim removed 0 bases at V and 7 bases at J, leaving 9 bases unmatched. The CDR3 has 16 residues. The CDR3 DNA sequence: TGTGCCAGCAGCGTAGGAGATAGGGACAGCGCTGAAAAACTGTTTTTT. Encoded protein: CASSVGDRDSAEKLFF.

The rearrangement uses TRBV19 and TRBJ2-1; no clear D gene. This CDR3 has 12 amino acids. Germline V gives CDR1 LNHDA, CDR2 SQIVND (reference sequence). V was clipped by 1 base and J by 5 bases, with 3 bases between them. This CDR3 is CASSIVDNEQFF. The CDR3 DNA sequence: TGTGCCAGTAGTATAGTCGACAATGAGCAGTTCTTC.